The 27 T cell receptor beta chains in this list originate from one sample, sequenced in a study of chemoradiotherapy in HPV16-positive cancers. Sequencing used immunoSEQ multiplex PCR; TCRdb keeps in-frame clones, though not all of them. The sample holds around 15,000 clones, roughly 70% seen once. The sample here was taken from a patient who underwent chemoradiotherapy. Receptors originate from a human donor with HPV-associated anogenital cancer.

The CDR3 nucleotides read TGTGCCAGCGGGATAGCGGGGGGCAGGGAGACCCAGTACTTC. The encoded protein is CASGIAGGRETQYF. V and J are TRBV7-9 and TRBJ2-5; TRBD2 matches at 10 bases. Germline CDR1 and CDR2: SEHNR and FQNEAQ (reference sequence). The CDR3 runs 14 residues. The J segment lost 5 bases and the V segment lost 8 bases, leaving 8 bases of the junction unmatched. Full variable domain (outside the CDR3, taken from reference TRBV7-9 and TRBJ2-5): DTGVSQNPRHKITKRGQNVTFRCDPISEHNRLYWYRQTLGQGPEFLTYFQNEAQLEKSRLLSDRFSAERPKGSFSTLEIQRTEQGDSAMYLCASGIAGGRETQYFGPGTRLLVL.

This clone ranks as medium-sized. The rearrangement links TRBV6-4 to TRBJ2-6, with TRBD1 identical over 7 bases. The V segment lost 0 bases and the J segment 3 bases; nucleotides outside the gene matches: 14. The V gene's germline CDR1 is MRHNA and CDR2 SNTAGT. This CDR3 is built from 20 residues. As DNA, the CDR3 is TGTGCCAGCAGTGACTCGGGGAACAGGGGCCGTCCCTTTGGGGCCAACGTCCTGACTTTC. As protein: CASSDSGNRGRPFGANVLTF.

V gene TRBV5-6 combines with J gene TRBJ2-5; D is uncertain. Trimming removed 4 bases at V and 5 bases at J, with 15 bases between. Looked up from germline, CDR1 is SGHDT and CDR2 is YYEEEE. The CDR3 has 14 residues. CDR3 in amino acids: CASSRMPGGETQYF. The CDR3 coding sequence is TGTGCCAGCAGCCGGATGCCGGGTGGGGAGACCCAGTACTTC.

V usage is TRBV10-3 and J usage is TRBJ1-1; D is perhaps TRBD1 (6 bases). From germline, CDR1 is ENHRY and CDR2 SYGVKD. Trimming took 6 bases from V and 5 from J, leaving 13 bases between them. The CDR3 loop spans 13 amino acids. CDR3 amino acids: CAISYREGTEAFF. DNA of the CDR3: TGTGCCATCAGCTACAGGGAAGGGACTGAAGCTTTCTTT.

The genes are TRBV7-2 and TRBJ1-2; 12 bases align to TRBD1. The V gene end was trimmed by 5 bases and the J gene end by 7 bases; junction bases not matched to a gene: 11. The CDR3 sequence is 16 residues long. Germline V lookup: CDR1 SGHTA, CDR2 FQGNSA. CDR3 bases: TGTGCCAGCAGCCCTAGGGAGGGGACAGGGGGCGCTGGCTACACCTTC. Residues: CASSPREGTGGAGYTF.

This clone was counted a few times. The CDR3 DNA follows: TGCAGCGCTACAGGGGAGTGGAGGGGCTACACCTTC. Translation: CSATGEWRGYTF. This chain uses TRBV29-1 with TRBJ1-2; 7 positions agree with TRBD1. CDR1 and CDR2 from the germline V gene are SQVTM and ANQGSEA. This CDR3 comprises 12 residues. V shed 7 bases, J shed 8 bases, and the junction held 10 bases outside the gene matches.

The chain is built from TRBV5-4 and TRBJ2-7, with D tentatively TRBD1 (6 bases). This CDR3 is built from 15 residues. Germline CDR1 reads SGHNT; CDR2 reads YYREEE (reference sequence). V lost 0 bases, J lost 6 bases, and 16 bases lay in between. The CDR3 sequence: CASSLEDSPSVEQYF. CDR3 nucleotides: TGTGCCAGCAGCTTGGAGGACAGTCCTTCAGTCGAGCAGTACTTC.

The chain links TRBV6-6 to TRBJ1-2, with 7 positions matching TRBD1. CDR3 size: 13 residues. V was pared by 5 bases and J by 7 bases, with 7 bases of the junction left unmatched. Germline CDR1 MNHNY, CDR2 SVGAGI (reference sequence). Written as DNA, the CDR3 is TGTGCCAGCAGTCCCGACAGGGTAGCTGGCTACACCTTC. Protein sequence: CASSPDRVAGYTF.

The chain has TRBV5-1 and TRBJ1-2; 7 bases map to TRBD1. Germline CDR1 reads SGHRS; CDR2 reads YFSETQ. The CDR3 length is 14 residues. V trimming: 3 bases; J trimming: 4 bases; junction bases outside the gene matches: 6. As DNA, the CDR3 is TGCGCCAGCAGCTCCCCGGGACAGCCCTATGGCTACACCTTC. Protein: CASSSPGQPYGYTF. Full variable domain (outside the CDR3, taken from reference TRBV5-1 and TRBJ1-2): KAGVTQTPRYLIKTRGQQVTLSCSPISGHRSVSWYQQTPGQGLQFLFEYFSETQRNKGNFPGRFSGRQFSNSRSEMNVSTLELGDSALYLCASSSPGQPYGYTFGSGTRLTVV.

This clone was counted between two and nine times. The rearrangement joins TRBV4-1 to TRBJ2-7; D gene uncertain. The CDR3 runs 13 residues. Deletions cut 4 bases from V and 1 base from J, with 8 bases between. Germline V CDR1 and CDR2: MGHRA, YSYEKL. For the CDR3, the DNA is TGCGCCAGCAGCCCGGCCGTTTCCTACGAGCAGTACTTC. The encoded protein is CASSPAVSYEQYF.

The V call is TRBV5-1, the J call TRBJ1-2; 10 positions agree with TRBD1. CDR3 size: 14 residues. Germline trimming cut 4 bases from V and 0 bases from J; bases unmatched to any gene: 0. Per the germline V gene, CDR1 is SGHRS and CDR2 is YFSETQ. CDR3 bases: TGCGCCAGCAGCGGACAGGGGGCTAACTATGGCTACACCTTC. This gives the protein CASSGQGANYGYTF.

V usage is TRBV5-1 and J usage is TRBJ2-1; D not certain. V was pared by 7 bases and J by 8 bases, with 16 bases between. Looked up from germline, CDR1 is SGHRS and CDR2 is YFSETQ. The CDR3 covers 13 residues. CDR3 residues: CASRNQGRHEQFF. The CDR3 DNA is TGCGCCAGCCGGAACCAAGGGCGTCATGAGCAGTTCTTC.

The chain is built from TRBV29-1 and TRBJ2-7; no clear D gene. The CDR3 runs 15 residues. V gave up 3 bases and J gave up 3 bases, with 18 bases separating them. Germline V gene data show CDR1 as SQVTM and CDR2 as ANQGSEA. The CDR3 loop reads CSVEWVEDAGYEQYF. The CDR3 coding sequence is TGCAGCGTTGAGTGGGTGGAAGACGCCGGCTACGAGCAGTACTTC.

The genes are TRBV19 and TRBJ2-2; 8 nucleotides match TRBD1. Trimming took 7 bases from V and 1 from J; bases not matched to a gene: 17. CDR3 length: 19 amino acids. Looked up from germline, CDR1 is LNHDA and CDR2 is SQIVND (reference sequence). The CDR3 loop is CASTVGQGVSFGNTGELFF. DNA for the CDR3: TGTGCCAGTACCGTAGGACAGGGTGTTTCCTTCGGGAACACCGGGGAGCTGTTTTTT.

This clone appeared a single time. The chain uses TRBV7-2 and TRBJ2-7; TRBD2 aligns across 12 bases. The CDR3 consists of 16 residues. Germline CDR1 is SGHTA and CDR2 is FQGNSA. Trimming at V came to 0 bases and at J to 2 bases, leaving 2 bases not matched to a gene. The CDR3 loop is CASSLAPSGGAYEQYF. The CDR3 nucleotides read TGTGCCAGCAGCTTAGCGCCTAGCGGGGGGGCCTACGAGCAGTACTTC.

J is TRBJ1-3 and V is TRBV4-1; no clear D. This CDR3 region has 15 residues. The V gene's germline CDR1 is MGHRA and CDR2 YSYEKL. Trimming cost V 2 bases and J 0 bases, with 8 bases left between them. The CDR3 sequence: CASSQLRFSGNTIYF. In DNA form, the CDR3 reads TGCGCCAGCAGCCAATTACGGTTCTCTGGAAACACCATATATTTT.

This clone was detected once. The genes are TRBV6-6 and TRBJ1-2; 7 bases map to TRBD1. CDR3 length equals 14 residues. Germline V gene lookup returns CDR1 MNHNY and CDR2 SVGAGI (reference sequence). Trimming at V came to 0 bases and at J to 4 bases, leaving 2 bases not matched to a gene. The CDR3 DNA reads TGTGCCAGCAGTTACTCGGGACAGAGCTATGGCTACACCTTC. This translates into CASSYSGQSYGYTF.

The CDR3 is CATATRGGQETQYF. In DNA, the CDR3 is TGCGCCACCGCAACCCGGGGGGGCCAAGAGACCCAGTACTTC. The genes are TRBV5-1 and TRBJ2-5; 8 nucleotides match TRBD2. The V gene end was trimmed by 9 bases and the J gene end by 1 base; junction bases not matched to a gene: 8. In germline, CDR1 is SGHRS, CDR2 YFSETQ. This CDR3 is built from 14 residues.

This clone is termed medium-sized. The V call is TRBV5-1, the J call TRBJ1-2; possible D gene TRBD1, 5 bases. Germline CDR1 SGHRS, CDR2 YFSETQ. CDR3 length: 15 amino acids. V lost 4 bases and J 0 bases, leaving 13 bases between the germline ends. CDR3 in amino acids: CASSKKGHTNYGYTF. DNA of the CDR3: TGCGCCAGCAGCAAAAAGGGGCACACTAACTATGGCTACACCTTC.

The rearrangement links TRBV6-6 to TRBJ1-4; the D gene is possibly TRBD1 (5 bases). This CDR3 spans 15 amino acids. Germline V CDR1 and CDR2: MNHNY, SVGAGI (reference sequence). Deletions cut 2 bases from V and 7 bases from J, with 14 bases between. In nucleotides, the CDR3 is TGTGCCAGCAGTTACACGACAGTAAACGGTGAAAAACTGTTTTTT. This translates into CASSYTTVNGEKLFF.

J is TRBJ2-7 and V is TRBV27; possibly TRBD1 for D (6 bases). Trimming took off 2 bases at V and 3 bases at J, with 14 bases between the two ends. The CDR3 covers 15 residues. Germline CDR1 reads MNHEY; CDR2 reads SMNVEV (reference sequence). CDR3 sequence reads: CASSLRTAAGYEQYF. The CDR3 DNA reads TGTGCCAGCAGTTTAAGGACAGCAGCAGGCTACGAGCAGTACTTC.

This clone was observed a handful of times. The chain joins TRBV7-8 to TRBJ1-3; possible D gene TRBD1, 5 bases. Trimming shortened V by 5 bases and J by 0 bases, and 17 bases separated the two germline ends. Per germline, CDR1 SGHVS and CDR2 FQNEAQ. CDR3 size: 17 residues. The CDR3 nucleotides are TGTGCCAGCAGCCCCGCAGGGTGGGCATCCTCTGGAAACACCATATATTTT. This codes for CASSPAGWASSGNTIYF.

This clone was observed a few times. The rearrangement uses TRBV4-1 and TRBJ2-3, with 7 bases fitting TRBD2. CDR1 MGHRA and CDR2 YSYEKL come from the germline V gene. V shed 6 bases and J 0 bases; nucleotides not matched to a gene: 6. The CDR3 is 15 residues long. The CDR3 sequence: CASSTSRGSTDTQYF. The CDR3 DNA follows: TGCGCCAGCAGTACCTCGCGGGGGAGCACAGATACGCAGTATTTT.

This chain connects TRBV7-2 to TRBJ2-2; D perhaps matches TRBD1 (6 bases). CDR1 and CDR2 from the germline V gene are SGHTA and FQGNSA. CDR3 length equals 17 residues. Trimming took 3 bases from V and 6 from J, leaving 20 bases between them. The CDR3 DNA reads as TGTGCCAGCAGCTTTGATCTCTGGCAGGGGCGGTCCGGGGAGCTGTTTTTT. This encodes CASSFDLWQGRSGELFF.

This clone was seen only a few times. CDR3 DNA: TGTGCCAGCAGTGATGCCGGCGTCTCTGGAAACACCATATATTTT. Its protein is CASSDAGVSGNTIYF. The chain recombines TRBV7-9 with TRBJ1-3; D is uncertain. V was cut by 6 bases and J by 0 bases, with 12 bases left in between. The CDR3 is 15 amino acids. Germline V gives CDR1 SEHNR, CDR2 FQNEAQ (reference sequence).

CDR3 coding DNA: TGTGCCAGCAGCTTAGGGGCGGGGGGTAACGAGCAGTACTTC. Translating it yields CASSLGAGGNEQYF. The V call is TRBV13, the J call TRBJ2-7, with 8 bases identical to TRBD2. V dropped 0 bases and J dropped 5; count of bases not matched to a gene: 3. Germline CDR1 and CDR2: PRHDT and FYEKMQ (reference sequence). This CDR3 is built from 14 residues.

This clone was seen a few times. The CDR3 reads CASAFLNQPQHF. CDR3 in DNA: TGTGCCAGTGCCTTCTTAAATCAGCCCCAGCATTTT. The rearrangement uses TRBV19 and TRBJ1-5; D unclear. CDR3 size: 12 residues. Germline assignment: CDR1 LNHDA and CDR2 SQIVND (reference sequence). Trimming shortened V by 8 bases and J by 4 bases, and 9 bases separated the two germline ends.